These 28 T cell receptor beta chains came from one sample sequenced in a study of shared clonotypes between healthy human individuals. Sequencing used immunoSEQ multiplex PCR; TCRdb keeps in-frame clones, though not all of them. This sample has roughly 2.5 million clones; just over 90% occur once, and the top ten carry over 0.12%. Sequencing was performed on naive CD4+ T cells sorted from blood. Subset described: CD45RA+ positively selected. These receptors came from a man younger than 35 in good health.

This chain uses TRBV19 with TRBJ2-4; 10 bases are shared with TRBD2. V trimming: 5 bases; J trimming: 0 bases; junction bases outside the gene matches: 13. This CDR3 region has 19 residues. Germline-derived CDR1 and CDR2 are LNHDA and SQIVND (reference sequence). CDR3 sequence: CASSPPLLAGTLAKNIQYF. The CDR3 DNA follows: TGTGCCAGTAGTCCCCCCCTACTAGCGGGAACCCTAGCCAAAAACATTCAGTACTTC.

Concerning this clone itself: Other DNA variants within this sample encode the same CDR3. The chain links TRBV6-5 to TRBJ2-7; TRBD2 is a possible D gene (5 bases). The germline gives CDR1 MNHEY, CDR2 SVGAGI. The CDR3 loop spans 13 amino acids. V lost 6 bases and J 1 base, leaving 10 bases between the germline ends. In DNA, the CDR3 is TGTGCCAGCAGCCCGACGGGATCCTACGAGCAGTACTTC. This encodes CASSPTGSYEQYF.

The V gene is TRBV7-2, the J gene TRBJ2-5; tentative D call: TRBD2 (6 bases). Trimming stripped 1 base from V and 2 bases from J, with 11 bases between. This CDR3 region has 15 residues. Germline-derived CDR1 and CDR2 are SGHTA and FQGNSA. CDR3 DNA sequence: TGTGCCAGCAGCTTAGAGGTAGCGGCTCAAGAGACCCAGTACTTC. Protein: CASSLEVAAQETQYF.

The rearrangement links TRBV5-6 to TRBJ1-1; TRBD1 might be the D (6 bases). Germline-derived CDR1 and CDR2 are SGHDT and YYEEEE. Trimming stripped 1 base from V and 1 base from J, with 14 bases between. The CDR3 sequence is 16 residues long. CDR3 in DNA: TGTGCCAGCAGCTTGACAGGGCTCTTCCCGAACACTGAAGCTTTCTTT. It is translated as CASSLTGLFPNTEAFF.

CDR3 coding DNA: TGCGCCAGCAGCCAAGAATACACACCCAACTATGGCTACACCTTC. This encodes CASSQEYTPNYGYTF. The genes are TRBV4-1 and TRBJ1-2; no reliable D call. V was trimmed by 0 bases and J by 2 bases, leaving 10 bases between them. Germline V gives CDR1 MGHRA, CDR2 YSYEKL. The length of the CDR3 is 15 residues.

The chain employs TRBV6-1 and TRBJ2-1, with 15 nucleotides matching TRBD2. CDR1 is MNHNS and CDR2 is SASEGT in the germline V gene. V trimming: 6 bases; J trimming: 7 bases; junction bases outside the gene matches: 4. The CDR3 has 15 residues. CDR3 bases: TGTGCCAGCAGCGGACTAGCGGGAGGGTGGAATGAGCAGTTCTTC. Amino acids: CASSGLAGGWNEQFF.

The chain uses TRBV6-5 and TRBJ1-1; 7 nucleotides match TRBD1. The germline CDR1 and CDR2 sequences are MNHEY and SVGAGI. The CDR3 has 14 amino acids. V lost 4 bases to trimming and J lost 3 bases; unmatched junction nucleotides: 5. The CDR3 coding sequence is TGTGCCAGCAGTTTTCAGGGGGTTGACACTGAAGCTTTCTTT. The encoded protein is CASSFQGVDTEAFF.

The rearrangement joins TRBV19 to TRBJ1-1; 7 nucleotides align to TRBD1. The CDR3 has 15 amino acids. CDR1 and CDR2 (germline): LNHDA, SQIVND (reference sequence). The ends lost 5 bases at V and 1 base at J; junction bases unmatched: 7. In DNA, the CDR3 is TGTGCCAGTAGTTCCACAGGGGCCCAGAACACTGAAGCTTTCTTT. Its protein product is CASSSTGAQNTEAFF. Full variable domain (outside the CDR3, taken from reference TRBV19 and TRBJ1-1): DGGITQSPKYLFRKEGQNVTLSCEQNLNHDAMYWYRQDPGQGLRLIYYSQIVNDFQKGDIAEGYSVSREKKESFPLTVTSAQKNPTAFYLCASSSTGAQNTEAFFGQGTRLTVV.

The rearrangement links TRBV5-1 to TRBJ1-4; 9 nucleotides line up with TRBD1. Germline V gives CDR1 SGHRS, CDR2 YFSETQ. The CDR3 loop spans 15 amino acids. With V trimmed by 0 bases and J by 8 bases, 5 bases remained unmatched. CDR3 nucleotide sequence: TGCGCCAGCAGCTTGGGGGGACAGGGTCCCGAAAAACTGTTTTTT. This encodes CASSLGGQGPEKLFF.

The chain couples TRBV10-3 to TRBJ2-7; the match to TRBD1 covers 9 bases. J was trimmed by 0 bases and V by 8 bases; bases with no gene match: 8. CDR1 is ENHRY, CDR2 SYGVKD, per germline. The CDR3 is 15 amino acids. CDR3 sequence (DNA): TGTGCCATCGGACTTAGGGACAGGGACTCCTACGAGCAGTACTTC. It translates to CAIGLRDRDSYEQYF.

J is TRBJ2-3 and V is TRBV27; TRBD2 matches at 7 bases. Losses at the gene ends were 5 bases for V and 0 bases for J; bases not matched to a gene: 5. Germline V gene sequence: CDR1 MNHEY, CDR2 SMNVEV (reference sequence). The CDR3 runs to 15 residues. The CDR3 here is CASSRTRPSTDTQYF. In nucleotides, the CDR3 is TGTGCCAGCAGTAGGACTAGGCCTAGCACAGATACGCAGTATTTT.

The genes are TRBV5-4 and TRBJ1-6; D is possibly TRBD1 (6 bases). The germline V gene encodes CDR1 SGHNT and CDR2 YYREEE (reference sequence). The CDR3 has 18 amino acids. V was cut by 3 bases and J by 0 bases, with 16 bases left in between. The chain's CDR3 is CASSYYFDRSSYNSPLHF. In DNA form, the CDR3 reads TGTGCCAGCAGCTACTATTTTGACAGGAGCTCCTATAATTCACCCCTCCACTTT.

This clone was observed a single time. Other DNA sequences of this sample code for an identical CDR3. The chain has TRBV11-3 and TRBJ2-1, with TRBD2 identical over 7 bases. V shed 3 bases, J shed 2 bases, and the junction held 4 bases outside the gene matches. Germline CDR1 and CDR2: SGHNT and YENEEA. The CDR3 is made up of 15 amino acids. The CDR3 sequence is CASSLGGLTYNEQFF. In DNA form, the CDR3 reads TGTGCCAGCAGCTTGGGGGGACTAACCTACAATGAGCAGTTCTTC.

The chain links TRBV28 to TRBJ1-4; no reliable D call. V lost 3 bases and J lost 3, with 14 bases in between. CDR1 and CDR2 from the germline V gene are MDHEN and SYDVKM. The CDR3 totals 16 residues. This chain's CDR3 is CASSLGRGPANEKLFF. CDR3 DNA sequence: TGTGCCAGCAGTTTGGGCAGAGGGCCGGCTAATGAAAAACTGTTTTTT.

The rearrangement joins TRBV7-6 to TRBJ2-7; 9 nucleotides align to TRBD1. The ends lost 5 bases at V and 12 bases at J; junction bases unmatched: 14. The CDR3 is made up of 14 amino acids. CDR1 SGHVS and CDR2 FNYEAQ come from the germline V gene. DNA for the CDR3: TGTGCCAGCAGCCCACGGGACAGGGACTGGGGACGGTACTTC. Translating it yields CASSPRDRDWGRYF.

As concerns this clone: Distinct nucleotide sequences in the sample also encode this CDR3. The V and J genes are TRBV18 and TRBJ1-2; D unclear. CDR1 and CDR2 (germline): KGHSH, LQKENI. Trimming removed 2 bases at V and 4 bases at J, with 8 bases between. The CDR3 loop spans 13 amino acids. In DNA form, the CDR3 reads TGTGCCAGCTCACCAGGCGGCCCCTATGGCTACACCTTC. Its protein product is CASSPGGPYGYTF.

CDR3 residues: CASRLGKETQYF. The CDR3 coding sequence is TGCGCCAGTAGACTAGGAAAAGAGACCCAGTACTTC. The J gene is TRBJ2-5, the V gene TRBV5-1, with D possibly matching TRBD2 (6 bases). The CDR3 contains 12 residues. V shed 8 bases and J shed 3 bases, with 11 bases lying between them. The V gene's germline CDR1 is SGHRS and CDR2 YFSETQ.

CDR3 in amino acids: CASSQGWRYEQYF. CDR3 DNA sequence: TGTGCCAGCAGCCAAGGGTGGAGATACGAGCAGTACTTC. V gene TRBV14 combines with J gene TRBJ2-7; D remains ambiguous. V lost 1 base to trimming and J lost 4 bases, with 8 bases between them. The germline CDR1 and CDR2 sequences are SGHDN and FVKESK. The CDR3 loop spans 13 amino acids.

For this clone: Distinct nucleotide sequences in the sample also encode this CDR3. The rearrangement uses TRBV2 and TRBJ2-1, with D unresolved. Trimming left V 2 bases short and J 4 bases short, with 6 bases between. The CDR3 runs 13 residues. CDR1 and CDR2 from the germline V gene are SNHLY and FYNNEI. The CDR3 nucleotides read TGTGCCAGCAGTGAATTGTTATACAATGAGCAGTTCTTC. Protein product: CASSELLYNEQFF.

This rearrangement joins TRBV5-4 to TRBJ2-5, with 9 bases that match TRBD1. Germline loops: CDR1 SGHNT, CDR2 YYREEE (reference sequence). The CDR3 has 15 amino acids. The junction had 5 bases not matched to a gene; V was cut back by 4 bases and J by 1 base. This CDR3 is CASSTGTGPQETQYF. Written as DNA, the CDR3 is TGTGCCAGCAGCACCGGGACAGGGCCCCAAGAGACCCAGTACTTC.

The CDR3: CASSPPVLGLYGYTF. Here the CDR3 DNA reads TGTGCCAGCTCACCGCCGGTGTTGGGGCTATATGGCTACACCTTC. The rearrangement joins TRBV18 to TRBJ1-2; possibly TRBD1 for D (5 bases). The CDR3 is made up of 15 amino acids. Trimming cost V 3 bases and J 5 bases, with 16 bases left between them. The germline V gene has CDR1 KGHSH and CDR2 LQKENI.

This clone was recorded a few times. This chain links TRBV6-1 with TRBJ1-5; D gene uncertain. The V gene's germline CDR1 is MNHNS and CDR2 SASEGT. This CDR3 is built from 12 residues. Trimming stripped 5 bases from V and 5 bases from J, with 7 bases between. CDR3 residues: CASSRQDQPQHF. In nucleotides, the CDR3 is TGTGCCAGCAGTCGGCAGGATCAGCCCCAGCATTTT.

Remarks on this clone: Other DNA sequences in this specimen translate into the identical CDR3. This chain links TRBV4-1 with TRBJ2-7, with D perhaps being TRBD1 or TRBD2 (5 bases each). The V end was cut by 3 bases, the J end by 0 bases, with 15 bases between. Per the germline V gene, CDR1 is MGHRA and CDR2 is YSYEKL. There are 16 residues in the CDR3. The CDR3 sequence is CASSQGTGVNSYEQYF. The CDR3 DNA is TGCGCCAGCAGCCAGGGGACCGGGGTCAACTCCTACGAGCAGTACTTC.

The table lists this clone with a count of one. V and J are TRBV28 and TRBJ2-1; D is ambiguous. CDR1 is MDHEN and CDR2 is SYDVKM in the germline V gene. The CDR3 totals 15 residues. V lost 5 bases and J 0 bases, leaving 11 bases between the germline ends. The CDR3 DNA reads as TGTGCCAGCAGTGGGATAGAAAGCTCCTACAATGAGCAGTTCTTC. It codes for CASSGIESSYNEQFF.

This chain uses TRBV2 with TRBJ2-2; 9 bases are a match to TRBD1. V lost 5 bases and J lost 4; bases outside the gene matches: 11. Germline V CDR1 and CDR2: SNHLY, FYNNEI. The CDR3 consists of 17 residues. The CDR3 DNA reads TGTGCCAGCAGTCATACAGGGGGCGGACGAAGCACCGGGGAGCTGTTTTTT. This gives the protein CASSHTGGGRSTGELFF.

V usage is TRBV5-5 and J usage is TRBJ1-2; 10 nucleotides align to TRBD1. Unmatched junction bases numbered 4, after V lost 5 bases and J lost 0 bases. The CDR3 has 15 residues. Germline values: CDR1 SGHKS, CDR2 YYEKEE (reference sequence). CDR3 sequence reads: CASRIGQGANYGYTF. In nucleotides, the CDR3 is TGTGCCAGCAGAATCGGACAGGGGGCTAACTATGGCTACACCTTC. The full variable domain, in which reference TRBV5-5 and TRBJ1-2 provide the parts outside the CDR3, is DAGVTQSPTHLIKTRGQQVTLRCSPISGHKSVSWYQQVLGQGPQFIFQYYEKEERGRGNFPDRFSARQFPNYSSELNVNALLLGDSALYLCASRIGQGANYGYTFGSGTRLTVV.

The V call is TRBV12-5, the J call TRBJ1-5; no reliable D call. CDR1 and CDR2 (germline): LGHNT, FRNRAP. The CDR3 extends over 13 amino acids. V lost 8 bases and J 4 bases, leaving 12 bases between the germline ends. The CDR3 DNA is TGTGCTAGTCAGTCAGCGGGGAATCAGCCCCAGCATTTT. Its protein product is CASQSAGNQPQHF. The full variable domain, completed using reference TRBV12-5 and TRBJ1-5, is DARVTQTPRHKVTEMGQEVTMRCQPILGHNTVFWYRQTMMQGLELLAYFRNRAPLDDSGMPKDRFSAEMPDATLATLKIQPSEPRDSAVYFCASQSAGNQPQHFGDGTRLSIL.

This chain uses TRBV9 with TRBJ2-2; D might be TRBD1 or TRBD2, each matching 5 bases. Germline V CDR1 and CDR2: SGDLS, YYNGEE. V was cut by 4 bases and J by 2 bases, with 21 bases left in between. The CDR3 has 18 amino acids. The CDR3 DNA sequence: TGTGCCAGCAGCAACCCTTTAACCGGGACGGCAAACACCGGGGAGCTGTTTTTT. Protein product: CASSNPLTGTANTGELFF.